This T cell receptor (beta chain) was identified during a study of T cell responses to AZD1222 COVID-19 vaccine. Sequencing was performed with immunoSEQ multiplex PCR; in TCRdb, only in-frame clones are kept and a portion is missing. The data contain tens of thousands of clones, about nine tenths of them seen just once; the ten biggest clones take up about 23%. General study results and limits: Reportedly, nearly half of unique spike TCRs recognized epitopes outside B.1.351/B.1.1.7 mutations. Among the donors, most were white British and more were female, and clonal diversity was possibly underestimated.

Notes on this clone: What it binds is not known.

This CDR3 is built from 15 residues. Per the germline V gene, CDR1 is SNHLY and CDR2 is FYNNEI. The ends were cut back, 1 base at V and 4 bases at J, with 11 bases in the middle. The chain employs TRBV2 and TRBJ2-1; perhaps TRBD2 as D (6 bases). The receptor comes from an adult in good health. The sample was peripheral blood, taken on day 0 of AZD1222 vaccination. The CDR3 coding sequence is TGTGCCAGCAGTGAAGGCGGGATCGGTTACAATGAGCAGTTCTTC. Protein product: CASSEGGIGYNEQFF.